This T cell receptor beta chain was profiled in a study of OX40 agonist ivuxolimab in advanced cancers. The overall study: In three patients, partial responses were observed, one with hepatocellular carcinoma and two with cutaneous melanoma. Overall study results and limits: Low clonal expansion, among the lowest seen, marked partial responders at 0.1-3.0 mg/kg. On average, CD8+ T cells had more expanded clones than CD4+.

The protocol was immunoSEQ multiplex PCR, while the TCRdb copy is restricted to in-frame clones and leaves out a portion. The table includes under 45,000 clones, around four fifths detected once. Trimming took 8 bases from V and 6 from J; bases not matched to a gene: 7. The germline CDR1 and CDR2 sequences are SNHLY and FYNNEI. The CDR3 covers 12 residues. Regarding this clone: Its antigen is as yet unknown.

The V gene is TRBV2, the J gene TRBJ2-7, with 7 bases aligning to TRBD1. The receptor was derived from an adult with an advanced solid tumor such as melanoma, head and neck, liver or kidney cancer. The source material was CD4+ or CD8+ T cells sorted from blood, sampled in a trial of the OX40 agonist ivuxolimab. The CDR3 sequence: CASRMTGSEQYF. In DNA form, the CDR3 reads TGTGCCAGCCGAATGACAGGGAGCGAGCAGTACTTC.